The 11 T cell receptor beta chains reported below all come from one sample, sequenced in a study of identical twins. TCRdb redid the calling of the 5' RACE reads with MiXCR, one entry per CDR3 protein. Among around 960,000 distinct CDR3 sequences listed, 9% to 15% were seen once. These data were also reused for a study on yellow fever vaccine responses in identical twins.

Sequencing was carried out using PBMCs. These receptors originate from a woman aged 18-29 years in good health.

V is TRBV5-6 and J is TRBJ1-1; no clear D. The germline CDR1 and CDR2 sequences are SGHDT and YYEEEE. The V end was cut by 4 bases, the J end by 3 bases, with 19 bases between. The CDR3 is 16 residues long. This CDR3 reads CASSPYSYGRDTEAFF. CDR3 in DNA: TGTGCCAGCAGCCCATACTCCTACGGGAGAGACACTGAAGCTTTCTTT.

The gene calls are TRBV5-1 and TRBJ2-5; TRBD1 aligns across 10 bases. This CDR3 is 16 amino acids long. Germline CDR1 and CDR2: SGHRS and YFSETQ. The V and J ends lost 2 bases and 1 base, in that order; junction bases with no gene match: 5. CDR3 in amino acids: CASSLTTGGFQETQYF. The CDR3 nucleotides read TGCGCCAGCAGCTTAACGACAGGGGGCTTCCAAGAGACCCAGTACTTC.

The chain combines TRBV7-9 with TRBJ2-5; TRBD2 agrees at 7 bases. The CDR3 runs to 16 residues. With 5 bases clipped from V and 5 bases from J, the junction kept 14 bases outside the gene matches. The germline CDR1 and CDR2 sequences are SEHNR and FQNEAQ (reference sequence). CDR3 sequence (DNA): TGTGCCAGCAGCCCCTTCAGCGCGGGAGTCTTGGAGACCCAGTACTTC. Its translation: CASSPFSAGVLETQYF.

This sequence joins TRBV20-1 and TRBJ2-5; D remains ambiguous. The V gene lost 8 bases and the J gene lost 4 bases, with 20 bases spanning the gap. This CDR3 has 14 residues. Germline CDR1 DFQATT, CDR2 SNEGSKA (reference sequence). As DNA, the CDR3 is TGCAGTACTGGCCCGGGTCTGAGGTCAGAGACCCAGTACTTC. Its translation is CSTGPGLRSETQYF.

The chain carries TRBV5-1 and TRBJ2-6; D assignment may be TRBD1 or TRBD2 (5 bases each). The CDR3 is made up of 17 amino acids. CDR1 is SGHRS, CDR2 YFSETQ, per germline. The V and J ends lost 0 bases and 1 base respectively, with 11 bases between them. The CDR3: CASSLEGRASGANVLTF. CDR3 in DNA: TGCGCCAGCAGCTTGGAGGGGCGGGCTTCTGGGGCCAACGTCCTGACTTTC.

CDR3 protein: CASSLNQGGNTEAFF. CDR3 nucleotides: TGTGCCAGCAGCTTAAATCAGGGGGGGAACACTGAAGCTTTCTTT. This rearrangement joins TRBV7-9 to TRBJ1-1; 7 positions match TRBD1. CDR3 length: 15 amino acids. V dropped 2 bases and J dropped 1; count of bases not matched to a gene: 4. Per germline, CDR1 SEHNR and CDR2 FQNEAQ (reference sequence).

This clonotype was counted a few times. V gene TRBV27 combines with J gene TRBJ1-1, with 7 bases lining up with TRBD1. The germline CDR1 and CDR2 sequences are MNHEY and SMNVEV (reference sequence). This CDR3 is 15 amino acids long. Germline trimming cut 7 bases from V and 2 bases from J; bases unmatched to any gene: 10. The CDR3 nucleotides read TGTGCCAGCAAATACCAGGGACAGTCAAACACTGAAGCTTTCTTT. Encoded protein: CASKYQGQSNTEAFF.

The V gene is TRBV10-3, the J gene TRBJ2-3, with TRBD2 matching 9 bases. CDR3 length: 14 residues. Trimming cost V 5 bases and J 0 bases; bases outside gene matches: 0. Germline V gene data show CDR1 as ENHRY and CDR2 as SYGVKD. The CDR3 protein is CAISSGRSTDTQYF. In DNA, the CDR3 is TGTGCCATCAGTAGCGGGAGGAGCACAGATACGCAGTATTTT.

V gene TRBV7-9 combines with J gene TRBJ2-5; TRBD2 aligns across 9 bases. Looked up from germline, CDR1 is SEHNR and CDR2 is FQNEAQ (reference sequence). J lost 4 bases, V lost 2 bases, and 11 bases had no gene match. The CDR3 runs 17 residues. As DNA, the CDR3 is TGTGCCAGCAGCTTACTGGGCGGGAGGGCCGAGGGAGAGACCCAGTACTTC. This translates into CASSLLGGRAEGETQYF. Full variable domain (rest looked up from reference TRBV7-9 and TRBJ2-5): DTGVSQNPRHKITKRGQNVTFRCDPISEHNRLYWYRQTLGQGPEFLTYFQNEAQLEKSRLLSDRFSAERPKGSFSTLEIQRTEQGDSAMYLCASSLLGGRAEGETQYFGPGTRLLVL.

This clonotype has at least ten counts. This chain links TRBV6-5 with TRBJ2-5, with TRBD1 as a possible D gene (5 bases). The CDR3 extends over 12 amino acids. With 2 bases removed from V and 5 bases from J, the gap between germline ends came to 6 bases. Germline-derived CDR1 and CDR2 are MNHEY and SVGAGI. The CDR3 sequence is CASSYGAETQYF. The CDR3 DNA reads TGTGCCAGCAGTTACGGGGCTGAGACCCAGTACTTC.

This clonotype has ten or more counts. V and J are TRBV12-3 or TRBV12-4 and TRBJ1-2; a possible D gene is TRBD1 (5 bases). CDR3 size: 13 residues. V gave up 3 bases and J gave up 5 bases, with 10 bases separating them. CDR3 in amino acids: CASSFRAGYGYTF. The CDR3 nucleotides are TGTGCCAGCAGTTTCAGGGCCGGGTATGGCTACACCTTC.